A selection of T cell receptor beta chains follows, all from one sample in a study of blood T cell repertoires in COVID-19. TCRdb keeps only in-frame clones here, not all; method: immunoSEQ multiplex PCR. The sample comprises around 310,000 clones, 90% of which are singletons, and approximately 7.5% rests with the top ten. Sequencing used peripheral blood. These receptor sequences come from a woman between 25 and 40 years old with COVID-19, enrolled during active disease. Each CDR3 is given with its conserved first and last residue. Each record gives: J gene, V gene, clone size, CDR3 length, D gene, CDR3 protein, CDR3 DNA. The D gene is left open where the match is weak. Not every row has a clone size; where given, it reads once, few, many or a size class.

TRBJ2-2 | TRBV24-1 | . | 15 | . | CATSAFRENTGELFF | TGTGCCACCAGTGCCTTCAGGGAGAACACCGGGGAGCTGTTTTTT
TRBJ2-4 | TRBV6-1 | . | 16 | . | CASSVAGVSAKNIQYF | TGTGCCAGCAGTGTAGCAGGGGTTTCGGCCAAAAACATTCAGTACTTC
TRBJ2-7 | TRBV3-1/TRBV3-2 | . | 12 | . | CASSQDTRDPHF | TGTGCCAGCAGCCAAGATACCCGGGATCCCCACTTC
TRBJ1-2 | TRBV28 | . | 14 | TRBD1 | CASRSGGKVYGYTF | TGTGCCAGCAGGTCAGGGGGCAAGGTCTATGGCTACACCTTC
TRBJ1-1 | TRBV5-1 | . | 17 | TRBD1 | CASSSQSGGGLVTEAFF | TGCGCCAGCAGCTCTCAATCCGGAGGGGGCTTGGTCACTGAAGCTTTCTTT
TRBJ2-3 | TRBV28 | . | 15 | TRBD1 | CASSLGTGGIDTQYF | TGTGCCAGCAGTTTGGGGACAGGGGGTATAGATACGCAGTATTTT
TRBJ1-1 | TRBV4-1 | . | 14 | . | CASSQDAGNTEAFF | TGCGCCAGCAGCCAAGACGCGGGGAACACTGAAGCTTTCTTT
TRBJ2-5 | TRBV6-2/TRBV6-3 | . | 17 | . | CASSYIDSRPSRVTQYF | TGTGCCAGCAGTTACATCGACAGTAGACCAAGTAGAGTGACCCAGTACTTC
TRBJ1-5 | TRBV30 | . | 14 | . | CAWSASRGDQPQHF | TGTGCCTGGAGCGCCTCGCGGGGGGATCAGCCCCAGCATTTT
TRBJ2-2 | TRBV21-1 | . | 16 | . | CASSARGSENTGELFF | TGTGCCAGCAGCGCCAGGGGGAGTGAGAACACCGGGGAGCTGTTTTTT
TRBJ1-1 | TRBV28 | . | 13 | . | CASSLQGSTEAFF | TGTGCCAGCAGCCTTCAGGGGAGCACTGAAGCTTTCTTT
TRBJ2-7 | TRBV7-9 | . | 15 | TRBD2 | CASSPPSGRGHEQYF | TGTGCCAGCAGCCCGCCAAGCGGGAGAGGTCACGAGCAGTACTTC
TRBJ2-5 | TRBV2 | . | 13 | . | CASSVNIQETQYF | TGTGCCAGCAGTGTAAATATCCAAGAGACCCAGTACTTC
TRBJ2-3 | TRBV10-3 | . | 16 | TRBD2 | CAISERAGVNTDTQYF | TGTGCCATCAGTGAGAGGGCGGGAGTGAACACAGATACGCAGTATTTT
TRBJ2-1 | TRBV28 | . | 15 | TRBD2 | CASSPQRETYNEQFF | TGTGCCAGCAGCCCACAGCGGGAGACCTACAATGAGCAGTTCTTC
TRBJ1-1 | TRBV6-2/TRBV6-3 | once | 15 | TRBD1 | CASSTLGQKNTEAFF | TGTGCCAGCAGTACCCTGGGACAGAAGAACACTGAAGCTTTCTTT
TRBJ1-5 | TRBV7-2 | . | 14 | . | CASSSDRGNQPQHF | TGTGCCAGCAGCTCCGACAGAGGCAATCAGCCCCAGCATTTT
TRBJ2-3 | TRBV12-3/TRBV12-4 | . | 11 | . | CASSSADTQYF | TGTGCCAGCAGTTCCGCAGATACGCAGTATTTT
TRBJ1-1 | TRBV5-1 | . | 16 | . | CASSPVSEIKNTEAFF | TGCGCCAGCAGCCCGGTTTCTGAGATTAAGAACACTGAAGCTTTCTTT
TRBJ2-1 | TRBV24-1 | . | 18 | TRBD1 | CATSDSPQGWGNYNEQFF | TGTGCCACCAGTGATTCTCCACAGGGGTGGGGGAATTACAATGAGCAGTTCTTC
TRBJ1-4 | TRBV28 | few | 16 | TRBD1 | CASKLGGWTGVEKLFF | TGTGCCAGCAAGTTGGGGGGTTGGACAGGGGTGGAAAAACTGTTTTTT
TRBJ2-5 | TRBV2 | . | 15 | . | CASSSGTRTRVTQYF | TGTGCCAGCAGTTCAGGGACTCGAACCCGAGTGACCCAGTACTTC
TRBJ1-1 | TRBV6-4 | . | 15 | . | CATLGGRPLDTEAFF | TGTGCCACCCTCGGGGGGAGGCCCTTGGACACTGAAGCTTTCTTT
TRBJ1-1 | TRBV7-9 | . | 15 | TRBD1 | CASSSGQGAAAEAFF | TGTGCCAGCAGCTCGGGACAGGGGGCAGCGGCTGAAGCTTTCTTT
TRBJ2-2 | TRBV3-1/TRBV3-2 | . | 12 | . | CASSHRGGELFF | TGTGCCAGCAGCCACCGCGGCGGGGAGCTGTTTTTT
TRBJ1-1 | TRBV5-1 | few | 15 | . | CASSWVGQMNTEAFF | TGCGCCAGCAGCTGGGTCGGACAGATGAACACTGAAGCTTTCTTT
TRBJ2-7 | TRBV5-6 | . | 14 | TRBD1 | CASSLSGQDYEQYF | TGTGCCAGCAGCTTGTCCGGACAGGACTACGAGCAGTACTTC
TRBJ2-3 | TRBV20-1 | . | 15 | TRBD2 | CSASPSGRARDTQYF | TGCAGTGCTAGTCCTAGCGGGAGGGCCAGAGATACGCAGTATTTT
TRBJ1-4 | TRBV19 | . | 14 | . | CASTPYATNEKLFF | TGTGCCAGTACCCCTTATGCAACTAATGAAAAACTGTTTTTT
TRBJ2-1 | TRBV5-6 | . | 17 | TRBD2 | CASGLREVRGLYNEQFF | TGTGCCAGCGGGTTGAGGGAGGTGAGGGGACTATACAATGAGCAGTTCTTC
TRBJ2-2 | TRBV30 | . | 12 | . | CAWKRSTGELFF | TGTGCCTGGAAAAGGAGCACCGGGGAGCTGTTTTTT
TRBJ2-1 | TRBV28 | . | 18 | TRBD2 | CASRGTSGRAKRSNEQFF | TGTGCCAGCAGAGGGACTAGCGGGAGGGCCAAGAGGAGCAATGAGCAGTTCTTC
TRBJ1-3 | TRBV10-3 | . | 11 | . | CAISSGNTIYF | TGTGCCATCTCTTCTGGAAACACCATATATTTT
TRBJ2-1 | TRBV20-1 | . | 11 | . | CSAGLNNEQFF | TGCAGTGCAGGACTCAACAATGAGCAGTTCTTC
TRBJ2-1 | TRBV19 | . | 11 | . | CASQTYNEQFF | TGTGCCAGTCAGACTTACAATGAGCAGTTCTTC
TRBJ2-3 | TRBV3-1/TRBV3-2 | . | 16 | TRBD2 | CASSQRSGGSADTQYF | TGTGCCAGCAGCCAAAGATCTGGCGGGAGCGCAGATACGCAGTATTTT
TRBJ1-1 | TRBV19 | . | 14 | TRBD1 | CASSISRGKAEAFF | TGTGCCAGTAGTATAAGCAGGGGGAAGGCTGAAGCTTTCTTT
TRBJ2-5 | TRBV29-1 | . | 13 | TRBD1 | CSVTPGQGETQYF | TGCAGCGTTACCCCGGGACAGGGAGAGACCCAGTACTTC
TRBJ1-4 | TRBV30 | . | 13 | . | CAWRRRTGRKLFF | TGTGCCTGGAGGCGGAGGACCGGTAGAAAACTGTTTTTT
TRBJ2-5 | TRBV7-8 | . | 13 | . | CATSRAVQETQYF | TGTGCCACCTCACGAGCGGTCCAAGAGACCCAGTACTTC
TRBJ2-7 | TRBV7-9 | . | 13 | . | CASSLEGSHEQYF | TGTGCCAGCAGCTTGGAGGGTTCCCACGAGCAGTACTTC
TRBJ1-1 | TRBV18 | . | 15 | TRBD1 | CASSRDRPRGTEAFF | TGTGCCAGCTCACGGGACAGGCCCCGGGGGACTGAAGCTTTCTTT
TRBJ1-6 | TRBV28 | . | 16 | . | CASSFGQSSYNSPLHF | TGTGCCAGCAGTTTTGGACAGAGCTCCTATAATTCACCCCTCCACTTT
TRBJ1-1 | TRBV7-9 | few | 13 | . | CASSRERGYEAFF | TGTGCCAGCAGCCGGGAAAGAGGCTATGAAGCTTTCTTT
TRBJ1-5 | TRBV2 | . | 13 | TRBD1 | CASSKTGNQPQHF | TGTGCCAGCAGTAAGACAGGGAATCAGCCCCAGCATTTT
TRBJ2-7 | TRBV19 | . | 15 | . | CASSFSPGPSYEQYF | TGTGCCAGTAGTTTTTCGCCGGGTCCTTCTTACGAGCAGTACTTC
TRBJ2-2 | TRBV3-1/TRBV3-2 | many | 17 | . | CASSATSGLRNTGELFF | TGTGCCAGCAGCGCTACCTCCGGACTCCGAAACACCGGGGAGCTGTTTTTT
TRBJ1-5 | TRBV28 | . | 14 | . | CASRRNRINQPQHF | TGTGCCAGCAGAAGGAACAGGATTAATCAGCCCCAGCATTTT
TRBJ2-7 | TRBV7-9 | . | 14 | TRBD2 | CASSGLAVNYEQYF | TGTGCCAGCAGCGGGCTAGCGGTAAACTACGAGCAGTACTTC